One and the same sample provided the 23 T cell receptor beta chains below, sequenced in a study of T cells in Graves' hyperthyroidism and ophthalmopathy. Amplified regions were TCR beta CDR3 sequences from RNA transcripts. The HTBI set primed first-round TCR CDR3 RT-PCR. TCRdb re-derived calls from the multiplex PCR reads in MiXCR, one entry per CDR3 protein. The table has 500,000 to 550,000 distinct CDR3 sequences, around 20% seen once. Sample: blood. These receptors were taken from a man in his late teens or twenties with Graves' hyperthyroidism.

This sequence joins TRBV13 and TRBJ2-5; D perhaps matches TRBD2 (6 bases). Germline lookup yields CDR1 PRHDT and CDR2 FYEKMQ (reference sequence). V lost 1 base and J lost 1, with 13 bases in between. This CDR3 spans 16 amino acids. The CDR3 loop is CASSLEGRRGQETQYF. The CDR3 nucleotides read TGTGCCAGCAGCTTAGAGGGGCGGCGGGGCCAAGAGACCCAGTACTTC.

This clonotype occurred many times. The rearrangement joins TRBV10-3 to TRBJ2-7, with TRBD1 matching over 7 bases. The CDR3 runs 12 residues. CDR1 and CDR2 (germline): ENHRY, SYGVKD. V shed 6 bases, J shed 5 bases, and the junction held 4 bases outside the gene matches. In DNA, the CDR3 is TGTGCCATCAGCCAACAGGGGAACGAGCAGTACTTC. Translated, it gives CAISQQGNEQYF.

This clonotype was seen repeatedly, ten times or more. The chain links TRBV7-9 to TRBJ2-2; TRBD1 might be the D (6 bases). Germline V CDR1 and CDR2: SEHNR, FQNEAQ (reference sequence). The CDR3 has 15 residues. Between the trimmed V and J ends, which lost 5 bases and 7 bases, there was a span of 17 bases. CDR3 residues: CASSGTGLWVGELFF. In DNA form, the CDR3 reads TGTGCCAGCAGCGGCACAGGGTTATGGGTCGGGGAGCTGTTTTTT.

The V and J genes are TRBV12-3 or TRBV12-4 and TRBJ2-2, with D possibly matching TRBD1 (6 bases). Trimming pared 6 bases from V and 0 bases from J, leaving 14 bases between. CDR3 length: 16 residues. DNA of the CDR3: TGTGCCAGCAGCCCTGAGGGACATCCGAACACCGGGGAGCTGTTTTTT. It is translated as CASSPEGHPNTGELFF.

The chain links TRBV9 to TRBJ1-6, with D uncertain. This CDR3 comprises 13 residues. Germline CDR1 SGDLS, CDR2 YYNGEE. The V and J ends lost 6 bases and 5 bases respectively, with 9 bases between them. The CDR3 spells CASTGGNNSPLHF. Here the CDR3 DNA reads TGTGCCAGCACGGGCGGAAATAATTCACCCCTCCACTTT.

The table lists this clonotype with many counts. The chain carries TRBV2 and TRBJ1-2; D call uncertain. This CDR3 spans 12 amino acids. In germline, CDR1 is SNHLY, CDR2 FYNNEI. Trimming removed 7 bases at V and 2 bases at J, with 8 bases between. The CDR3 region has the DNA TGTGCCAGCAATGACGCGAACTATGGCTACACCTTC. Amino acid sequence: CASNDANYGYTF.

This clonotype was seen ten or more times. The V gene is TRBV29-1, the J gene TRBJ1-2; D uncertain. The germline V gene encodes CDR1 SQVTM and CDR2 ANQGSEA. The CDR3 is 13 amino acids. V gave up 3 bases and J gave up 11 bases, with 19 bases separating them. The CDR3 nucleotides are TGCAGCGTTGAGACGCAGGAGGTCCGGTGGTACACCTTC. Translating gives CSVETQEVRWYTF.

The sample holds many counts of this clonotype. V usage is TRBV11-2 and J usage is TRBJ1-5; the D gene is possibly TRBD1 (5 bases). CDR1 is SGHAT, CDR2 FQNNGV, per germline. The V end was cut by 3 bases, the J end by 0 bases, with 9 bases between. The CDR3 loop spans 15 amino acids. CDR3 nucleotides: TGTGCCAGCAGCTTGGACCAGGGTAGCAATCAGCCCCAGCATTTT. This codes for CASSLDQGSNQPQHF.

This chain links TRBV6-1 with TRBJ1-1; D is uncertain. Germline V lookup: CDR1 MNHNS, CDR2 SASEGT. V lost 6 bases and J lost 7, with 18 bases in between. There are 14 residues in the CDR3. For the CDR3, the DNA is TGTGCCAGCAGGGACTACTCCCAGAATCGTGAAGCTTTCTTT. It codes for CASRDYSQNREAFF.

This chain connects TRBV2 to TRBJ2-2; the D gene could be TRBD1 or TRBD2 (5 bases each). This CDR3 contains 15 residues. From germline, CDR1 is SNHLY and CDR2 FYNNEI. V lost 4 bases, J lost 2 bases, and 11 bases lay in between. The CDR3 protein is CASSGDGVNTGELFF. The CDR3 nucleotides read TGTGCCAGCAGTGGGGACGGTGTAAACACCGGGGAGCTGTTTTTT.

The gene calls are TRBV28 and TRBJ1-3; TRBD1 might be the D (5 bases). The length of the CDR3 is 15 residues. Germline lookup yields CDR1 MDHEN and CDR2 SYDVKM. V was cut by 3 bases and J by 4 bases, with 13 bases left in between. CDR3 protein: CASSFTETEGNTIYF. The CDR3 bases are TGTGCCAGCAGTTTCACCGAGACAGAAGGAAACACCATATATTTT.

This chain links TRBV15 with TRBJ1-1; 12 nucleotides match TRBD1. Looked up from germline, CDR1 is LNHNV and CDR2 is YYDKDF (reference sequence). Trimming at V came to 5 bases and at J to 4 bases, leaving 5 bases not matched to a gene. The CDR3 consists of 15 residues. DNA for the CDR3: TGTGCCACCAGCCGGGGACAGGGGGCGTTCACTGAAGCTTTCTTT. Protein: CATSRGQGAFTEAFF.

The chain uses TRBV6-5 and TRBJ2-7; 10 positions match TRBD1. CDR3 length: 16 amino acids. From germline, CDR1 is MNHEY and CDR2 SVGAGI. Trimming removed 2 bases from V and 1 base from J; junction bases left unmatched: 5. CDR3 amino acids: CASSYTGQGFSYEQYF. The CDR3, as DNA: TGTGCCAGCAGTTACACGGGACAGGGGTTTTCCTACGAGCAGTACTTC.

On this clonotype itself: An end of the junction differs from the germline gene, which may be a read error. The gene calls are TRBV28 and TRBJ1-2; 8 positions match TRBD1. The CDR3 is 14 amino acids. Per germline, CDR1 MDHEN and CDR2 SYDVKM. The DNA of the CDR3 is TGTGCCAGCAGTTCAGAGACAGGGGCCTATGACTACACCTTC. Encoded protein: CASSSETGAYDYTF.

The table lists this clonotype with many counts. The rearrangement links TRBV2 to TRBJ2-7; 8 positions match TRBD1. The CDR3 runs to 13 residues. Unmatched junction bases numbered 4, after V lost 6 bases and J lost 3 bases. Germline-derived CDR1 and CDR2 are SNHLY and FYNNEI. The CDR3 nucleotides read TGTGCCAGCAGGAGGACAGGGCTCTACGAGCAGTACTTC. It translates to CASRRTGLYEQYF. Based on the CDR3 plus reference TRBV2 and TRBJ2-7, the full variable domain is EPEVTQTPSHQVTQMGQEVILRCVPISNHLYFYWYRQILGQKVEFLVSFYNNEISEKSEIFDDQFSVERPDGSNFTLKIRSTKLEDSAMYFCASRRTGLYEQYFGPGTRLTVT.

This clonotype was recorded only once. The CDR3: CASTTNTGELFF. Here the CDR3 DNA reads TGTGCCAGCACTACGAACACCGGGGAGCTGTTTTTT. This chain joins TRBV7-9 and TRBJ2-2; no clear D gene. CDR3 length: 12 residues. Germline CDR1 SEHNR, CDR2 FQNEAQ (reference sequence). Trimming cost V 7 bases and J 0 bases, with 3 bases left between them.

This clonotype showed up just a few times. The gene calls are TRBV7-6 and TRBJ2-2; the D gene is possibly TRBD2 (5 bases). The CDR3 runs to 15 residues. Trimming took 1 base from V and 9 from J, leaving 15 bases between them. Per germline, CDR1 SGHVS and CDR2 FNYEAQ. The CDR3 nucleotides are TGTGCCAGCAGCTTAGGGGCGGGTGCCCGACGGGAGCTGTTTTTT. Protein sequence: CASSLGAGARRELFF. The full variable domain, in which reference TRBV7-6 and TRBJ2-2 provide the parts outside the CDR3, is GAGVSQSPRYKVTKRGQDVALRCDPISGHVSLYWYRQALGQGPEFLTYFNYEAQQDKSGLPNDRFSAERPEGSISTLTIQRTEQRDSAMYRCASSLGAGARRELFFGEGSRLTVL.

The CDR3 region is CASSLSGRAYGELFF. The CDR3 DNA sequence: TGTGCCAGCAGTTTAAGCGGGAGGGCCTACGGGGAGCTGTTTTTT. The chain has TRBV12-3 or TRBV12-4 and TRBJ2-2, with 10 bases fitting TRBD2. The V and J ends lost 2 bases and 7 bases, in that order; junction bases with no gene match: 4. The CDR3 sequence is 15 residues long.

In regard to this clonotype: The CDR3 end shows no conserved phenylalanine or tryptophan, and so a read error is likely. CDR3 protein: CASSTPTSTSPLHL. CDR3 nucleotides: TGTGCCAGCAGTACCCCGACCTCGACGTCACCCCTCCACCTT. The V and J genes are TRBV28 and TRBJ1-6; no reliable D call. Germline assignment: CDR1 MDHEN and CDR2 SYDVKM. The CDR3 is 14 amino acids. V gave up 5 bases and J gave up 10 bases, with 15 bases separating them.

The chain recombines TRBV27 with TRBJ2-1, with TRBD1 matching 7 bases. The CDR3 is 15 residues long. Unmatched junction bases numbered 8, after V lost 5 bases and J lost 4 bases. The germline V gene has CDR1 MNHEY and CDR2 SMNVEV (reference sequence). CDR3 sequence: CASSPPDRLYNEQFF. The CDR3 DNA is TGTGCCAGCAGTCCCCCGGACAGGTTATACAATGAGCAGTTCTTC.

This clonotype came up many times. The genes are TRBV10-3 and TRBJ1-1, with 7 nucleotides matching TRBD1. The CDR3 runs 16 residues. V lost 5 bases to trimming and J lost 0 bases; unmatched junction nucleotides: 9. Germline values: CDR1 ENHRY, CDR2 SYGVKD. CDR3 coding DNA: TGTGCCATCAGTAAGTTACAGGGGTTCTTGAACACTGAAGCTTTCTTT. Translated, it gives CAISKLQGFLNTEAFF.

In its sample, this clonotype was seen many times. The chain is built from TRBV20-1 and TRBJ2-7; TRBD2 is a possible D gene (5 bases). The CDR3 totals 16 residues. V was trimmed by 3 bases and J by 4 bases, leaving 22 bases between them. The germline CDR1 and CDR2 sequences are DFQATT and SNEGSKA (reference sequence). The CDR3 nucleotides read TGCAGTGCTAGTCAAGGGCAGGAGGTATTTGGGTACGAGCAGTACTTC. Translating it yields CSASQGQEVFGYEQYF.

This clonotype was recorded many times. This sequence joins TRBV2 and TRBJ1-1, with 7 nucleotides matching TRBD1. The CDR3 spans 14 residues. Germline CDR1 and CDR2: SNHLY and FYNNEI. After removal of 2 bases from V and 4 bases from J, the junction contained 4 bases not matched to a gene. CDR3 residues: CASSETRGPTEAFF. The CDR3 coding sequence is TGTGCCAGCAGTGAAACTAGGGGGCCCACTGAAGCTTTCTTT.